Listed here is a single T cell receptor beta chain. The data stem from a study of blood T cell repertoires in COVID-19. About the study: The United States, Italy and Spain supplied acute and convalescent COVID-19 samples.

The protocol was immunoSEQ multiplex PCR, while the TCRdb copy is restricted to in-frame clones and leaves out a portion. The repertoire has around 110,000 clones, approximately 86% of them found once; the top ten carry roughly 4.5%. This CDR3 has 13 residues. Germline V gene data show CDR1 as GTSNPN and CDR2 as SVGIG (reference sequence). V dropped 0 bases and J dropped 8 bases, with 11 bases sitting between them. The J gene is TRBJ1-5, the V gene TRBV30; the D gene is possibly TRBD1 (6 bases). The origin of this receptor is a man in his forties with acute or convalescent COVID-19. Sequencing was performed on peripheral blood. In DNA form, the CDR3 reads TGTGCCTGGAGTGTACAGGGTGTGGAGCCCCAGCATTTT. It specifies CAWSVQGVEPQHF.